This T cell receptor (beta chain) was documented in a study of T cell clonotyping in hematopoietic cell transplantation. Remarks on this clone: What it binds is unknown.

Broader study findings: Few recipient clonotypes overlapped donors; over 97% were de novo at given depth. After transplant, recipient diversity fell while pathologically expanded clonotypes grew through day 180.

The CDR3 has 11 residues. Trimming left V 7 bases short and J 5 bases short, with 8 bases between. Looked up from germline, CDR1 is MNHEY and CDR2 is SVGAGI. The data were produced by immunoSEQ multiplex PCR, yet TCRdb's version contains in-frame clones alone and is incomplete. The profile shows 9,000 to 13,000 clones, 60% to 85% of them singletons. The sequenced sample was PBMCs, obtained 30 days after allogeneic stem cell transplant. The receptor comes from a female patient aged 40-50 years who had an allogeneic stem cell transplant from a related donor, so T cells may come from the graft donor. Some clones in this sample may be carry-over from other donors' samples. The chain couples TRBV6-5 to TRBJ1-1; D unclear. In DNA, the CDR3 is TGTGCCAGCATGAGGAGGACTGAAGCTTTCTTT. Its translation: CASMRRTEAFF.